This T cell receptor beta chain derives from a study of T cell repertoires in cytomegalovirus infection. From the reads, TCRdb called clonotypes with MiXCR, one entry per CDR3 protein. The table shows around 800,000 distinct CDR3 sequences, with over 25% occurring only once. This clonotype was found a few times. Its antigen is currently unknown. The sequencing here drew on cultured CD8+ T cells from PBMCs, taken from culture after CMV antigen stimulation. This clonotype originated in a human donor in good health (CMV status not recorded). Some clones in this sample may be carry-over from other donors' samples.

The chain's CDR3 is CSVARVGGELFF. CDR3 DNA sequence: TGCAGCGTTGCCAGGGTTGGCGGGGAGCTGTTTTTT. The gene calls are TRBV29-1 and TRBJ2-2; D possibly corresponds to TRBD1 (5 bases). Germline CDR1 SQVTM, CDR2 ANQGSEA. Trimming took 4 bases from V and 7 from J, leaving 10 bases between them. The CDR3 contains 12 residues.